One and the same sample provided the 27 T cell receptor beta chains below, sequenced in a study of blood T cells in healthy people across ages. Next came a second PCR, run for about 7 to 12 cycles, which used a sample-barcoded 5' primer along with a J-beta primer mix. MiXCR, run by TCRdb on the 5' RACE reads, gives a single entry per CDR3 protein. This sample carries 1.5 million to 2 million distinct CDR3 sequences, under 30% of them seen once, and the ten largest clones take about 7.7%. The sample comprised blood. The receptors here all came from a woman aged 25 to 39 in good health.

In its sample, this clonotype was seen a few times. The J gene is TRBJ2-3, the V gene TRBV2, with 10 positions matching TRBD2. The CDR3 runs 16 residues. V shed 5 bases and J 4 bases; nucleotides not matched to a gene: 9. Germline V gene sequence: CDR1 SNHLY, CDR2 FYNNEI. CDR3 in amino acids: CASSLTGTSDSDTQYF. CDR3 DNA: TGTGCCAGCAGTCTTACCGGGACTAGCGATTCAGATACGCAGTATTTT.

V and J are TRBV28 and TRBJ2-1; 10 bases are shared with TRBD2. The J call may be incorrect, as the DNA end agrees better with TRBJ2-7. Germline V CDR1 and CDR2: MDHEN, SYDVKM. CDR3 length: 15 residues. CDR3 nucleotides: TGTGCCAGCAGTATAGCGGGAGGCTCCTACAATGAGCAGTACTTC. It specifies CASSIAGGSYNEQYF.

This clonotype was seen a handful of times. This rearrangement joins TRBV20-1 to TRBJ2-1; 7 bases line up with TRBD2. The CDR3 loop spans 13 amino acids. CDR1 and CDR2 (germline): DFQATT, SNEGSKA (reference sequence). With V trimmed by 5 bases and J by 5 bases, 6 bases remained unmatched. The CDR3 DNA sequence: TGCAGTGCTTGGGGACTATTTAACAATGAGCAGTTCTTC. The encoded protein is CSAWGLFNNEQFF.

The chain uses TRBV6-5 and TRBJ2-7, with a tentative D call TRBD2 (5 bases). Trimming took off 5 bases at V and 2 bases at J, with 13 bases between the two ends. This CDR3 region has 14 residues. Germline V gene sequence: CDR1 MNHEY, CDR2 SVGAGI. The CDR3 DNA sequence: TGTGCCAGCAGTGCGGGTCTGACAACCTACGAGCAGTACTTC. Translated, it gives CASSAGLTTYEQYF.

This clonotype was found a few times. The chain recombines TRBV10-3 with TRBJ2-5; 8 nucleotides agree with TRBD2. The V and J ends lost 7 bases and 5 bases, in that order; junction bases with no gene match: 9. Looked up from germline, CDR1 is ENHRY and CDR2 is SYGVKD. This CDR3 region has 14 residues. The CDR3 coding sequence is TGTGCCATCAACAATCCGGGGGGGAGGGAGACCCAGTACTTC. Protein sequence: CAINNPGGRETQYF.

This clonotype came up a few times. CDR3 in amino acids: CASSPGIQEQFF. DNA for the CDR3: TGTGCCAGCAGCCCCGGTATACAGGAGCAGTTCTTC. This sequence joins TRBV12-3 or TRBV12-4 and TRBJ2-1; D is unresolved. This CDR3 spans 12 amino acids. Trimming took off 6 bases at V and 10 bases at J, with 13 bases between the two ends.

The chain carries TRBV7-6 and TRBJ1-3; no reliable D call. The V end lost 5 bases, the J end lost 7 bases, and 9 bases lay between the germline ends. Germline CDR1 SGHVS, CDR2 FNYEAQ. The CDR3 consists of 12 residues. The CDR3 sequence: CASSVPGNTIYF. The CDR3 bases are TGTGCCAGCAGCGTCCCGGGGAACACCATATATTTT.

J is TRBJ2-3 and V is TRBV6-1, with 11 bases identical to TRBD2. Per germline, CDR1 MNHNS and CDR2 SASEGT. The length of the CDR3 is 14 residues. Trimming cost V 9 bases and J 7 bases; bases outside gene matches: 9. The CDR3 is CASFSGGARNTQYF. CDR3 coding DNA: TGTGCCAGTTTTAGCGGGGGGGCCAGGAATACGCAGTATTTT.

This clonotype came up a few times. One end of the junction varies from germline; a read error may be responsible. The chain joins TRBV29-1 to TRBJ2-1; D call uncertain. CDR1 and CDR2 (germline): SQVTM, ANQGSEA. CDR3 length equals 15 residues. The CDR3, as DNA: TGCAGCGTTGCCGCCTCTTGGGGTTCCTACAATGTGCAGTTCTTC. Amino acid sequence: CSVAASWGSYNVQFF.

CDR3 sequence reads: CASSARQGDTQYF. DNA of the CDR3: TGTGCCAGCAGCGCTCGGCAGGGCGATACGCAGTATTTT. The J gene is TRBJ2-3, the V gene TRBV5-5; TRBD1 might be the D (5 bases). CDR1 is SGHKS, CDR2 YYEKEE, per germline (reference sequence). V was clipped by 4 bases and J by 6 bases, with 12 bases between them. The CDR3 covers 13 residues.

This chain uses TRBV20-1 with TRBJ2-7, with 9 bases fitting TRBD1. This CDR3 contains 16 residues. Trimming removed 0 bases from V and 5 bases from J; junction bases left unmatched: 11. CDR1 is DFQATT, CDR2 SNEGSKA, per germline (reference sequence). The chain's CDR3 is CSARDGGQGLTDEQYF. Here the CDR3 DNA reads TGCAGTGCTAGAGATGGAGGACAGGGGCTCACCGACGAGCAGTACTTC.

The sample holds many counts of this clonotype. V gene TRBV10-3 combines with J gene TRBJ2-5, with 8 bases identical to TRBD2. Germline V CDR1 and CDR2: ENHRY, SYGVKD. The CDR3 totals 15 residues. J was trimmed by 4 bases and V by 0 bases; bases with no gene match: 4. The CDR3 region has the DNA TGTGCCATCAGTGAGTCGAGAGCGGGGGTAGAGACCCAGTACTTC. As protein: CAISESRAGVETQYF.

Only one count was recorded for this clonotype. The V gene is TRBV7-2, the J gene TRBJ2-4; 10 nucleotides align to TRBD2. CDR3 length equals 14 residues. V shed 1 base and J 14 bases; nucleotides not matched to a gene: 8. In germline, CDR1 is SGHTA, CDR2 FQGNSA. CDR3 sequence: CASSLVQREGQKYF. The CDR3 DNA is TGTGCCAGCAGCTTAGTCCAGCGGGAGGGCCAGAAGTACTTC.

This clonotype occurred many times. The chain joins TRBV29-1 to TRBJ1-5; D unresolved. The CDR3 runs to 12 residues. V lost 4 bases to trimming and J lost 6 bases, with 10 bases between them. Per the germline V gene, CDR1 is SQVTM and CDR2 is ANQGSEA. Here the CDR3 DNA reads TGCAGCGTTGGCGAGGGAGCTCAGCCCCAGCATTTT. Translated: CSVGEGAQPQHF.

V usage is TRBV14 and J usage is TRBJ2-1, with 11 bases that match TRBD1. The CDR3 length is 17 residues. Germline values: CDR1 SGHDN, CDR2 FVKESK. The V segment lost 5 bases and the J segment 3 bases; nucleotides outside the gene matches: 9. The CDR3 DNA follows: TGTGCCAGCAGCTTACATTTGGGGACAGGGGGCTACAATGAGCAGTTCTTC. Its protein product is CASSLHLGTGGYNEQFF.

V is TRBV19 and J is TRBJ2-1; D could derive from TRBD1 or TRBD2 (6 bases each). Germline V gene data show CDR1 as LNHDA and CDR2 as SQIVND (reference sequence). V lost 3 bases to trimming and J lost 7 bases, with 25 bases between them. The CDR3 spans 18 residues. CDR3: CASSIGNGGLRRVNEQFF. In nucleotides, the CDR3 is TGTGCCAGTAGTATTGGTAACGGGGGCCTAAGGAGGGTGAATGAGCAGTTCTTC. Filled out from reference TRBV19 and TRBJ2-1, the complete variable domain reads DGGITQSPKYLFRKEGQNVTLSCEQNLNHDAMYWYRQDPGQGLRLIYYSQIVNDFQKGDIAEGYSVSREKKESFPLTVTSAQKNPTAFYLCASSIGNGGLRRVNEQFFGPGTRLTVL.

The table lists this clonotype with a few counts. J is TRBJ1-1 and V is TRBV12-3 or TRBV12-4, with TRBD1 matching over 7 bases. The CDR3 runs 15 residues. Trimming removed 10 bases from V and 0 bases from J; junction bases left unmatched: 11. Here the CDR3 reads CATGTGARMNTEAFF. The CDR3 DNA follows: TGTGCCACAGGCACAGGGGCAAGGATGAACACTGAAGCTTTCTTT.

V usage is TRBV27 and J usage is TRBJ2-2; D uncertain. Germline CDR1 is MNHEY and CDR2 is SMNVEV (reference sequence). The CDR3 is 17 amino acids. V was pared by 1 base and J by 1 base, with 13 bases between. The CDR3 DNA reads TGTGCCAGCAGTTTATTAGTCGGCTCGATGAACACCGGGGAGCTGTTTTTT. Its translation: CASSLLVGSMNTGELFF.

The chain carries TRBV7-2 and TRBJ2-7; D may be TRBD2 (6 bases). V gave up 5 bases and J gave up 4 bases, with 18 bases separating them. This CDR3 is built from 15 residues. CDR1 SGHTA and CDR2 FQGNSA come from the germline V gene. The CDR3: CASSPSTGTQYEQYF. The CDR3, as DNA: TGTGCCAGCAGCCCGTCAACCGGGACTCAATACGAGCAGTACTTC.

J is TRBJ1-1 and V is TRBV5-6; maybe TRBD1 (5 bases). Germline CDR1 and CDR2: SGHDT and YYEEEE. This CDR3 is built from 22 residues. V was pared by 2 bases and J by 3 bases, with 35 bases between. The CDR3 DNA sequence: TGTGCCAGCAGCTTTCCAACTTGGGTTCGGACACCTCAAGCTGGTAGTGACACTGAAGCTTTCTTT. Translation: CASSFPTWVRTPQAGSDTEAFF.

The chain has TRBV12-5 and TRBJ1-1; no definite D call. The V and J ends lost 8 bases and 8 bases respectively, with 21 bases between them. In germline, CDR1 is LGHNT, CDR2 FRNRAP. There are 14 residues in the CDR3. The CDR3 region is CASSPRESRTEAFF. The DNA of the CDR3 is TGTGCTAGTAGTCCAAGGGAGTCAAGGACCGAAGCTTTCTTT.

This clonotype was counted a single time. The CDR3 sequence is CASQRGNNQPQHF. CDR3 coding DNA: TGTGCCAGCCAACGGGGGAACAATCAGCCCCAGCATTTT. The chain recombines TRBV6-2 or TRBV6-3 with TRBJ1-5, with TRBD1 as a possible D gene (5 bases). CDR3 length: 13 residues. The V gene lost 8 bases and the J gene lost 3 bases, with 11 bases spanning the gap. Germline V lookup: CDR1 MNHEY, CDR2 SVGEGT.

At least ten counts were recorded for this clonotype. This chain joins TRBV7-6 and TRBJ2-7; D is unclear. Trimming pared 2 bases from V and 6 bases from J, leaving 11 bases between. CDR1 is SGHVS and CDR2 is FNYEAQ in the germline V gene. The CDR3 has 13 amino acids. The CDR3 nucleotides read TGTGCCAGCAGCTTAACGACGGGCTCCGAGCAGTACTTC. Residues: CASSLTTGSEQYF.

The V and J genes are TRBV29-1 and TRBJ2-1; 11 positions match TRBD2. V lost 6 bases, J lost 0 bases, and 13 bases stayed unmatched. In germline, CDR1 is SQVTM, CDR2 ANQGSEA. The CDR3 contains 18 residues. CDR3 DNA: TGCAGCGTGGACCTAGCGGGGGGCACCACTAGCTCCTACAATGAGCAGTTCTTC. Protein sequence: CSVDLAGGTTSSYNEQFF.

This clonotype was found many times. The V call is TRBV5-1, the J call TRBJ2-7; the D gene is possibly TRBD1 (8 bases). Germline V lookup: CDR1 SGHRS, CDR2 YFSETQ. This CDR3 has 12 amino acids. The V end was cut by 5 bases, the J end by 6 bases, with 12 bases between. CDR3 coding DNA: TGCGCCAGCAGGGACAGGGAGGGCGAGCAGTACTTC. It codes for CASRDREGEQYF.

This rearrangement joins TRBV6-5 to TRBJ1-4; the match to TRBD1 covers 10 bases. V lost 6 bases to trimming and J lost 10 bases; unmatched junction nucleotides: 8. CDR1 is MNHEY and CDR2 is SVGAGI in the germline V gene. The CDR3 sequence is 14 residues long. Written as DNA, the CDR3 is TGTGCCAGCAGCGTCCGGGACAGGGGAGGAAAACTGTTTTTT. It specifies CASSVRDRGGKLFF.

With regard to this clonotype: The CDR3 carries no conserved terminal phenylalanine or tryptophan, so it likely arises from a read error. The chain uses TRBV2 and TRBJ2-5; 8 bases line up with TRBD2. Germline CDR1 SNHLY, CDR2 FYNNEI. CDR3 length: 15 amino acids. J gave up 0 bases and V 4 bases, and 4 bases lay outside the gene matches. The DNA for the CDR3 is TGTGCCAGCAGTGGGTTAGCGGGGTACCAAGAGACCCAGTACTTG. It is translated as CASSGLAGYQETQYL.